The source of this TCR beta chain is a study of blood T cell repertoires in COVID-19. Overall study: Sources were T cells, B-cell-depleted T cells, or PBMCs; the material itself was cDNA or gDNA.

The age range of participants was about 18 to 90 years, with residence in some 25 US areas. Recovered participants had two consecutive negative NP/OP PCR tests, healthcare professional clearance, or symptom resolution. Trimming cost V 4 bases and J 9 bases, with 18 bases left between them. The germline V gene encodes CDR1 PRHDT and CDR2 FYEKMQ (reference sequence). The CDR3 covers 14 residues. Authors' methods: Nucleated cell number was recorded as an estimate derived from reference gene primer amplification. Sequencing used immunoSEQ multiplex PCR; TCRdb keeps in-frame clones, though not all of them. V and J calls and clone size follow that table, whereas D and trimming were derived from the DNA. The repertoire has about 220,000 clones, around 89% of them found once; the top ten carry about 2.4%.

The chain uses TRBV13 and TRBJ2-5, with a tentative D call TRBD1 (6 bases). The source is a woman between 25 and 40 years old who had recovered from COVID-19. Sequencing was performed on PBMCs or T cells enriched from blood (not recorded which). CDR3 bases: TGTGCCAGCAGCTCCCGCGACAGGCCCGAGGCCCAGTACTTC. It is translated as CASSSRDRPEAQYF.